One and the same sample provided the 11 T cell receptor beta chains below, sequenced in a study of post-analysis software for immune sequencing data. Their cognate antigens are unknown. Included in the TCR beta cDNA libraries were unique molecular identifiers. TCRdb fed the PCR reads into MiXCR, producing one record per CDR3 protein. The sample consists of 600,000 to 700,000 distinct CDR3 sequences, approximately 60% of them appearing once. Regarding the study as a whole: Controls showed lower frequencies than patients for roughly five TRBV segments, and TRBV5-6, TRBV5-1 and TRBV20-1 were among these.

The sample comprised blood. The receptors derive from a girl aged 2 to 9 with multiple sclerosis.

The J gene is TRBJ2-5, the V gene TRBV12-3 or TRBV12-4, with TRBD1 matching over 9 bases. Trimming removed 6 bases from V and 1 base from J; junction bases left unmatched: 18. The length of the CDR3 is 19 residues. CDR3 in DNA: TGTGCCAGCAGCCTTCCGGGACAGGGAGGTAGCGGAACCCAAGAGACCCAGTACTTC. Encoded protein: CASSLPGQGGSGTQETQYF.

The CDR3 DNA reads TGTGCCAGCAGCTTATCAGCGGGAGTTGGCGCGAGAAATGAGCAGTTCTTC. Translation: CASSLSAGVGARNEQFF. The V and J genes are TRBV7-8 and TRBJ2-1, with 8 bases fitting TRBD2. CDR1 SGHVS and CDR2 FQNEAQ come from the germline V gene. The CDR3 spans 17 residues. With 2 bases clipped from V and 7 bases from J, the junction kept 13 bases outside the gene matches.

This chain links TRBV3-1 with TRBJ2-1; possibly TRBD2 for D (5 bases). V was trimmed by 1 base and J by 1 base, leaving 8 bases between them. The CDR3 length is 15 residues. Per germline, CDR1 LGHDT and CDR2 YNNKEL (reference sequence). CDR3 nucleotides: TGTGCCAGCAGCCAAGCCGCGGGTTCCTACAATGAGCAGTTCTTC. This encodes CASSQAAGSYNEQFF.

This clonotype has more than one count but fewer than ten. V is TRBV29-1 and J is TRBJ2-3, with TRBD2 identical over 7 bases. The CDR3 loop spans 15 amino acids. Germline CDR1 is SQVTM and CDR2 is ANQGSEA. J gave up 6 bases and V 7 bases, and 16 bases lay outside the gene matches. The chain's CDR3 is CSAPAGGGPPDTQYF. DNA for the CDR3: TGCAGCGCTCCCGCTGGCGGGGGACCACCTGATACGCAGTATTTT.

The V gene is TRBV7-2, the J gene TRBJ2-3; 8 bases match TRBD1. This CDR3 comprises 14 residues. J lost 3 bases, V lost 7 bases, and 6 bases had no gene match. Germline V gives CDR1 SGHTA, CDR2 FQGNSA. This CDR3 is CASTFDRGTDTQYF. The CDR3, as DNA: TGTGCCAGCACCTTTGACAGGGGTACAGATACGCAGTATTTT.

The CDR3 spells CASSQDPAESSYNEQFF. Written as DNA, the CDR3 is TGCGCCAGCAGCCAAGATCCAGCGGAGAGCTCCTACAATGAGCAGTTCTTC. The chain links TRBV4-3 to TRBJ2-1, with D perhaps matching TRBD2 (5 bases). The CDR3 covers 17 residues. Trimming left V 0 bases short and J 0 bases short, with 12 bases between. CDR1 LGHNA and CDR2 YSLEER come from the germline V gene.

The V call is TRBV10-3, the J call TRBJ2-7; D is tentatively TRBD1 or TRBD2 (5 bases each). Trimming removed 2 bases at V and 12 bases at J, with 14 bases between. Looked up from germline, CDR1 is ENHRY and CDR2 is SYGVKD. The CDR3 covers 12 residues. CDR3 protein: CAISEITGAAYF. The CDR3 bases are TGTGCCATCAGTGAGATCACCGGGGCCGCGTACTTC.

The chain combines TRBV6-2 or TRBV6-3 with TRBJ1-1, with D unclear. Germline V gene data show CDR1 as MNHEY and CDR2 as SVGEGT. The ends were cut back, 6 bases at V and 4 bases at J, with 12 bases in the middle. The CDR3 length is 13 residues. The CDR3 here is CASRRTVSTEAFF. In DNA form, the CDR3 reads TGTGCCAGCAGGCGGACTGTGAGCACTGAAGCTTTCTTT.

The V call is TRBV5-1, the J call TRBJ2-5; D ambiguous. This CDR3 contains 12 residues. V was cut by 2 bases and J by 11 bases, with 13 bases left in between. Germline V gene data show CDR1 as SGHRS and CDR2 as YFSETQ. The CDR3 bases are TGCGCCAGCAGCTTAAGCCCCAATGAGCAGTACTTC. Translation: CASSLSPNEQYF.

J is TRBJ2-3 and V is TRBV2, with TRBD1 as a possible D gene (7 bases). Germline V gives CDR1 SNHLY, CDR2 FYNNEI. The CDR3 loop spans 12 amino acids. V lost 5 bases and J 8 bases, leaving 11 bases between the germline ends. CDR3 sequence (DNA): TGTGCCAGCAGTCGACAGGGACTTACGCAGTATTTT. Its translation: CASSRQGLTQYF.

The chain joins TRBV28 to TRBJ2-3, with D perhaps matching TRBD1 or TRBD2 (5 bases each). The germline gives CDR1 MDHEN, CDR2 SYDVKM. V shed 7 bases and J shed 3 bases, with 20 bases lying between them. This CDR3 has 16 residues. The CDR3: CASIPPGPPPTDTQYF. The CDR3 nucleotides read TGTGCCAGCATTCCCCCGGGACCTCCCCCAACAGATACGCAGTATTTT.